This TCR beta chain stems from a study of T-cell reconstitution after alpha-beta-depleted transplantation in children (dated by TCRdb to 2016 to 2017). For the wider study: T-cell immune reconstitution after TCRalphabeta/CD19-depleted allogeneic hematopoietic cell transplantation in children was quantitatively tracked in the study by means of TCR repertoire profiling.

From the cysteine through the phenylalanine, the CDR3 covers 14 amino acids. CDR3 DNA is the only sequence kept; it has 42 bases, read in frame from the first base. Reading the germline V gene gives CDR1 SQVTM and CDR2 ANQGSEA. V is reduced by 7 bases and J by 5 bases, leaving a spacing of 21 bases between them. This clonotype was detected ten times or more. The clone's antigen remains unknown. The input lacks base qualities; no much larger clone sits a single base away. Preparation of the library involved PCR. Sequencing took place on an Illumina HiSeq 2500. TCR libraries were prepared with molecular barcoding, using unique molecular identifiers to normalize TCRbeta repertoire quantification. Starting from the raw public reads, TCRdb applied fastp trimming at Q25, assembled clones with MiXCR and retained in-frame beta chains. One record per CDR3 amino acid sequence lists the most common genes and DNA. Across this sample there are roughly 500,000 distinct CDR3 sequences, with under 15% seen only once. More than 5.5% of the sample goes to the ten largest clones.

The sample consisted of PBMCs from the stem cell graft donor, taken from the stem cell graft. The chain joins TRBV29-1 to TRBJ2-7; TRBD1 might be the D gene, on 6 matching bases. The receptor was derived from a human donor who donated a stem cell graft to a child with combined immunodeficiency. The nucleotide sequence reads as follows: TGCAGCGCGGTAGTATACAGGGTTGGCAACGAGCAGTACTTC. This codes for CSAVVYRVGNEQYF.